The 6 T cell receptor beta chains reported below all come from one sample, sequenced in a study of T cell repertoires in cytomegalovirus infection. TCRdb passed the reads through MiXCR, listing each CDR3 protein once. Of fewer than 300,000 distinct CDR3 sequences listed, roughly 25% were seen once; the top ten hold approximately 15%. Sequenced sample: PBMCs. These receptor sequences come from a human donor in good health (CMV status not recorded). Some clones in this sample may be carry-over from other donors' samples.

The chain links TRBV28 to TRBJ2-1; the D is unclear. CDR1 MDHEN and CDR2 SYDVKM come from the germline V gene. The V end lost 2 bases, the J end lost 9 bases, and 8 bases lay between the germline ends. The CDR3 loop spans 12 amino acids. The CDR3 is CASSLGEVEQFF. Written as DNA, the CDR3 is TGTGCCAGCAGTTTAGGTGAGGTTGAGCAGTTCTTC.

Here the CDR3 reads CASSSLAGDGEQYV. The CDR3 DNA reads as TGTGCCAGCAGCTCACTAGCGGGAGATGGTGAGCAGTACGTC. The chain uses TRBV7-9 and TRBJ2-7; 11 bases line up with TRBD2. The CDR3 loop spans 14 amino acids. Germline trimming cut 4 bases from V and 7 bases from J; bases unmatched to any gene: 6. The germline V gene has CDR1 SEHNR and CDR2 FQNEAQ (reference sequence).

This clonotype was recorded at least ten times. The rearrangement uses TRBV7-2 and TRBJ1-5; D may be TRBD1 (6 bases). This CDR3 comprises 13 residues. Germline V CDR1 and CDR2: SGHTA, FQGNSA. The V gene lost 2 bases and the J gene lost 10 bases, with 12 bases spanning the gap. The CDR3 here is CASSLQEGDPQHF. CDR3 in DNA: TGTGCCAGCAGCTTACAGGAGGGGGACCCCCAGCATTTT.

In its sample, this clonotype was seen a few times. The chain uses TRBV28 and TRBJ1-6; TRBD1 aligns across 7 bases. Germline CDR1 reads MDHEN; CDR2 reads SYDVKM. The J segment lost 5 bases and the V segment lost 7 bases, leaving 11 bases of the junction unmatched. CDR3 length: 16 residues. The CDR3 coding sequence is TGTGCCAGCATCCTTACCGGGACAGAGCATAATTCACCCCTCCACTTT. This translates into CASILTGTEHNSPLHF.

This clonotype occurred many times. The rearrangement links TRBV7-2 to TRBJ2-5; a weak D match, TRBD1 (6 bases). This CDR3 contains 16 residues. The V gene's germline CDR1 is SGHTA and CDR2 FQGNSA. The V gene lost 0 bases and the J gene lost 4 bases, with 15 bases spanning the gap. The CDR3 DNA reads TGTGCCAGCAGCTTAGCCCCAGTAGGGGGAAGAGAGACCCAGTACTTC. Translated: CASSLAPVGGRETQYF.

The CDR3 region has the DNA TGTGCTAGTGGGCTGACAGAGAATTCACCCCTCCACTTT. This gives the protein CASGLTENSPLHF. The V call is TRBV12-5, the J call TRBJ1-6, with D perhaps matching TRBD1 (5 bases). Trimming cost V 6 bases and J 7 bases, with 10 bases left between them. CDR1 is LGHNT, CDR2 FRNRAP, per germline. This CDR3 region has 13 residues.